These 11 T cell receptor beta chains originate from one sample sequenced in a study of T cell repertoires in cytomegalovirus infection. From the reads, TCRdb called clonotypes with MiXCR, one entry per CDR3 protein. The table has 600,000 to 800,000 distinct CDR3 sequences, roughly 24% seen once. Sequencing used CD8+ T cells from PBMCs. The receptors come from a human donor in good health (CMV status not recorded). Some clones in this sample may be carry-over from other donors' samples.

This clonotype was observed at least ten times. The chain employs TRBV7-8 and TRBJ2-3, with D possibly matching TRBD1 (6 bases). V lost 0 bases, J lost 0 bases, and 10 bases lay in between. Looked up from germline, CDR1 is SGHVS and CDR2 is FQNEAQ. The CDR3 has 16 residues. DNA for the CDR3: TGTGCCAGCAGCTTAGCCGGTGGACAGAGCACAGATACGCAGTATTTT. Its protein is CASSLAGGQSTDTQYF.

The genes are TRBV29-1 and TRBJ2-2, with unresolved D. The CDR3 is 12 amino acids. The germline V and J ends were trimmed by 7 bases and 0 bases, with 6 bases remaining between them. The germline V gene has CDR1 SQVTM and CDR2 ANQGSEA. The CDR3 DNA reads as TGCAGCGCTTTGCCGAACACCGGGGAGCTGTTTTTT. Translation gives CSALPNTGELFF.

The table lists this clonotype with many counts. CDR3 nucleotides: TGTGCCAGCAGCCACTCGGGACAGGCCCGTTTGGGTCGCACCGGGGAGCTGTTTTTT. Protein product: CASSHSGQARLGRTGELFF. The rearrangement joins TRBV7-9 to TRBJ2-2; 8 bases map to TRBD1. The germline V gene encodes CDR1 SEHNR and CDR2 FQNEAQ (reference sequence). CDR3 length: 19 amino acids. With V trimmed by 5 bases and J by 4 bases, 18 bases remained unmatched.

The CDR3 loop reads CSASGQGETEAFF. The CDR3 bases are TGCAGCGCATCGGGACAGGGGGAAACTGAAGCTTTCTTT. The V and J genes are TRBV29-1 and TRBJ1-1; 11 nucleotides agree with TRBD1. V lost 7 bases, J lost 5 bases, and 6 bases stayed unmatched. Germline CDR1 is SQVTM and CDR2 is ANQGSEA. This CDR3 region has 13 residues.

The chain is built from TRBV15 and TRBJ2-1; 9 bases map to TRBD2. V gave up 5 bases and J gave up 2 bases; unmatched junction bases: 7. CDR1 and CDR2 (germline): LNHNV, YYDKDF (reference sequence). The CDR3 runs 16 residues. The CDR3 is CATSAKAGGPYNEQFF. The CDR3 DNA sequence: TGTGCCACCAGCGCCAAAGCGGGGGGACCCTACAATGAGCAGTTCTTC.

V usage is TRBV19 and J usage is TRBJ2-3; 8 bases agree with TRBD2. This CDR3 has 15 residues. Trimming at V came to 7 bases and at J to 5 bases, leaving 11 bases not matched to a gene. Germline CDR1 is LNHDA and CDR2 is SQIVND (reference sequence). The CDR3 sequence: CASTKTGGRGDTQYF. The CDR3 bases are TGTGCCAGTACCAAGACGGGGGGGCGAGGAGATACGCAGTATTTT. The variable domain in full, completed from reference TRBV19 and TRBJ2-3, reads DGGITQSPKYLFRKEGQNVTLSCEQNLNHDAMYWYRQDPGQGLRLIYYSQIVNDFQKGDIAEGYSVSREKKESFPLTVTSAQKNPTAFYLCASTKTGGRGDTQYFGPGTRLTVL.

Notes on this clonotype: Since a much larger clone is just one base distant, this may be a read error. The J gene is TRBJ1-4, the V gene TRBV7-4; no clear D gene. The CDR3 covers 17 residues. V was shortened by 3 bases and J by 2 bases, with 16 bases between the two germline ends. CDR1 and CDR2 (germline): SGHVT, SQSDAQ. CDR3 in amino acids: CASSFLDRPGTNEKLFF. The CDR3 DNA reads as TGTGCCAGCAGCTTCCTAGACCGGCCCGGGACTAATGAAAAACTGTTTTTT.

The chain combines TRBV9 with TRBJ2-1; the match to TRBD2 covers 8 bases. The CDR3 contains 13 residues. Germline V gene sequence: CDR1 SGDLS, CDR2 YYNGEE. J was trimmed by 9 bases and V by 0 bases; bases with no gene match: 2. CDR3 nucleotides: TGTGCCAGCAGCGTAGGGACTAGCTTTGAGCAGTTCTTC. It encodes CASSVGTSFEQFF.

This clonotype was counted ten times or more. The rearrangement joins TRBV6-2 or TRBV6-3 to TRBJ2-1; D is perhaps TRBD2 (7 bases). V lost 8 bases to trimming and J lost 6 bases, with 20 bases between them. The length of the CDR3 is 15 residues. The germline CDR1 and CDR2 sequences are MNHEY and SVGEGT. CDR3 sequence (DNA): TGTGCCAGCGCACACGAAAGGGGGGGGATCAATGAGCAGTTCTTC. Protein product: CASAHERGGINEQFF.

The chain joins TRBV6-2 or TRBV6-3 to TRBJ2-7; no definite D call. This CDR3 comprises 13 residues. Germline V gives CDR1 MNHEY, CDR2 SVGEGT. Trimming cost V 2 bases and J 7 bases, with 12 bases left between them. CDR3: CASSYPDAGEQYV. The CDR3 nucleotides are TGTGCCAGCAGTTACCCCGACGCCGGGGAGCAGTACGTC.

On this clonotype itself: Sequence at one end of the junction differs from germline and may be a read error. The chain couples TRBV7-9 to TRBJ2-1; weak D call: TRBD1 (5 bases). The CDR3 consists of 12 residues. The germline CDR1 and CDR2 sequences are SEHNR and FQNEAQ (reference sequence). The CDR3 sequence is CASCFAGHEQFF. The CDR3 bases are TGTGCCAGCTGCTTTGCAGGGCATGAGCAGTTCTTC. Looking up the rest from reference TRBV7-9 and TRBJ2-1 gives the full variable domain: DTGVSQNPRHKITKRGQNVTFRCDPISEHNRLYWYRQTLGQGPEFLTYFQNEAQLEKSRLLSDRFSAERPKGSFSTLEIQRTEQGDSAMYLCASCFAGHEQFFGPGTRLTVL.